The 4 T cell receptor beta chains reported below all come from one sample, sequenced in a study of cytomegalovirus exposure and HLA in healthy donors. It was with 60 Vbeta and 13 Jbeta primers that the PCR ran. Sequenced by immunoSEQ multiplex PCR; TCRdb stores in-frame clones only, minus some. The record lists around 100,000 clones, of which the ten most abundant hold 6.8%. Input material: PBMCs. These receptors all stem from a man aged 40-49 years in good health and CMV-seropositive.

This chain links TRBV18 with TRBJ1-1; 8 bases are shared with TRBD1. The V and J ends lost 2 bases and 1 base, in that order; junction bases with no gene match: 3. The CDR3 is made up of 15 amino acids. In germline, CDR1 is KGHSH, CDR2 LQKENI. In DNA, the CDR3 is TGTGCCAGCTCACCAGCCGGGACAGGGAACACTGAAGCTTTCTTT. It is translated as CASSPAGTGNTEAFF.

The V gene is TRBV28, the J gene TRBJ1-4; the match to TRBD1 covers 9 bases. With V trimmed by 6 bases and J by 11 bases, 13 bases remained unmatched. Germline CDR1 is MDHEN and CDR2 is SYDVKM. This CDR3 contains 15 residues. CDR3 protein: CASRLQGAVEKKLFF. The CDR3 DNA is TGTGCCAGCAGGTTACAGGGGGCAGTGGAAAAGAAACTGTTTTTT.

This sequence joins TRBV5-1 and TRBJ2-1; 13 bases match TRBD2. CDR1 is SGHRS, CDR2 YFSETQ, per germline. Losses at the gene ends were 5 bases for V and 5 bases for J; bases not matched to a gene: 4. The CDR3 sequence is 15 residues long. The CDR3: CASRRTSGGHNEQFF. Here the CDR3 DNA reads TGCGCCAGCAGACGGACTAGCGGGGGACACAATGAGCAGTTCTTC.

The rearrangement uses TRBV6-4 and TRBJ1-5; D possibly corresponds to TRBD1 (6 bases). Germline V lookup: CDR1 MRHNA, CDR2 SNTAGT. The CDR3 totals 13 residues. V was shortened by 3 bases and J by 3 bases, with 6 bases between the two germline ends. CDR3: CASSEGANQPQHF. CDR3 DNA sequence: TGTGCCAGCAGTGAGGGGGCCAATCAGCCCCAGCATTTT.